What follows are 26 T cell receptor beta chains derived from one specimen sequenced in a study of technical replicates of blood from a few donors. Sequencing was performed with immunoSEQ multiplex PCR; in TCRdb, only in-frame clones are kept and a portion is missing. The data show about 80,000 clones, 95% to 98% seen once. The specimen sequenced was T cells isolated from PBMCs. These receptors were taken from a human donor in good health.

The V and J genes are TRBV13 and TRBJ2-2; 12 bases line up with TRBD2. This CDR3 has 17 amino acids. The ends lost 8 bases at V and 4 bases at J; junction bases unmatched: 11. In germline, CDR1 is PRHDT, CDR2 FYEKMQ (reference sequence). CDR3 residues: CASSRLAGASSTGELFF. CDR3 in DNA: TGTGCCAGCTCCAGACTAGCGGGAGCGTCGAGCACCGGGGAGCTGTTTTTT.

The rearrangement uses TRBV25-1 and TRBJ2-2; TRBD2 agrees at 10 bases. The germline gives CDR1 MGHDK, CDR2 SYGVNS. Germline trimming cut 3 bases from V and 6 bases from J; bases unmatched to any gene: 4. CDR3 length equals 15 residues. This CDR3 is CASSELAGVPGELFF. The CDR3 DNA reads as TGTGCCAGCAGTGAGCTAGCGGGGGTGCCCGGGGAGCTGTTTTTT.

The genes are TRBV11-2 and TRBJ1-5; the D gene is possibly TRBD1 (6 bases). Trimming took off 1 base at V and 7 bases at J, with 11 bases between the two ends. The CDR3 runs to 14 residues. Germline CDR1 is SGHAT and CDR2 is FQNNGV. CDR3 sequence reads: CASSLAGDKQPQHF. CDR3 nucleotide sequence: TGTGCCAGCAGCTTAGCAGGGGATAAACAGCCCCAGCATTTT.

The rearrangement links TRBV4-1 to TRBJ2-1; a weak D match, TRBD2 (6 bases). Germline CDR1 and CDR2: MGHRA and YSYEKL. The V end lost 4 bases, the J end lost 2 bases, and 12 bases lay between the germline ends. CDR3 size: 15 residues. In DNA form, the CDR3 reads TGCGCCAGCAGCCCGACTAGGGTCCCCTACAATGAGCAGTTCTTC. Protein product: CASSPTRVPYNEQFF.

The chain joins TRBV15 to TRBJ2-1, with a tentative D call TRBD1 (6 bases). The V end was cut by 5 bases, the J end by 4 bases, with 12 bases between. The V gene's germline CDR1 is LNHNV and CDR2 YYDKDF (reference sequence). This CDR3 has 14 amino acids. The CDR3 nucleotides read TGTGCCACCAGCGGGGTAGGGGGATACAATGAGCAGTTCTTC. Protein sequence: CATSGVGGYNEQFF.

The chain uses TRBV4-1 and TRBJ2-7, with 8 bases lining up with TRBD2. After removal of 0 bases from V and 1 base from J, the junction contained 2 bases not matched to a gene. CDR3 size: 15 residues. Germline V gives CDR1 MGHRA, CDR2 YSYEKL. CDR3 DNA: TGCGCCAGCAGCCAAGAGAGCGGGGGATCCTACGAGCAGTACTTC. Its protein is CASSQESGGSYEQYF.

This chain connects TRBV2 to TRBJ2-7; D possibly corresponds to TRBD2 (5 bases). Looked up from germline, CDR1 is SNHLY and CDR2 is FYNNEI. V was shortened by 2 bases and J by 2 bases, with 13 bases between the two germline ends. This CDR3 spans 15 amino acids. The CDR3 coding sequence is TGTGCCAGCAGTGAATCCGGGATCCGCCCCTACGAGCAGTACTTC. Translating gives CASSESGIRPYEQYF.

The chain employs TRBV9 and TRBJ1-4; D is possibly TRBD1 (5 bases). Germline CDR1 reads SGDLS; CDR2 reads YYNGEE. Deletions cut 4 bases from V and 0 bases from J, with 13 bases between. The CDR3 length is 16 residues. The CDR3 loop is CASSTGGSPTNEKLFF. CDR3 coding DNA: TGTGCCAGCAGCACCGGGGGGTCCCCAACTAATGAAAAACTGTTTTTT.

This clone was found once. One junction end does not reproduce the germline sequence, and a read error may be involved. This chain links TRBV15 with TRBJ2-5; no clear D gene. Germline CDR1 LNHNV, CDR2 YYDKDF (reference sequence). The CDR3 is 12 residues long. CDR3 amino acids: CATSMVQEAQYF. In nucleotides, the CDR3 is TGTGCCACCAGCATGGTCCAAGAGGCCCAGTACTTC. Using reference TRBV15 and TRBJ2-5 for the parts outside the CDR3, the full variable domain is DAMVIQNPRYQVTQFGKPVTLSCSQTLNHNVMYWYQQKSSQAPKLLFHYYDKDFNNEADTPDNFQSRRPNTSFCFLDIRSPGLGDTAMYLCATSMVQEAQYFGPGTRLLVL.

The J gene is TRBJ1-1, the V gene TRBV7-8, with D unclear. The CDR3 is 17 amino acids. Between the trimmed V and J ends, which lost 5 bases and 4 bases, there was a span of 23 bases. Germline lookup yields CDR1 SGHVS and CDR2 FQNEAQ. CDR3 coding DNA: TGTGCCAGCAGCGGCCAGAGGAAGACGGTCCGGGGCACTGAAGCTTTCTTT. Encoded protein: CASSGQRKTVRGTEAFF.

The chain recombines TRBV19 with TRBJ2-5; TRBD1 matches at 7 bases. Germline CDR1 is LNHDA and CDR2 is SQIVND (reference sequence). Unmatched junction bases numbered 4, after V lost 5 bases and J lost 4 bases. This CDR3 contains 13 residues. For the CDR3, the DNA is TGTGCCAGTAGTGTACAGGGGTTAGAGACCCAGTACTTC. Protein: CASSVQGLETQYF.

This chain connects TRBV27 to TRBJ2-1, with 14 nucleotides matching TRBD2. The CDR3 has 18 amino acids. The germline CDR1 and CDR2 sequences are MNHEY and SMNVEV (reference sequence). V gave up 5 bases and J gave up 3 bases; unmatched junction bases: 9. The CDR3 loop is CASSGPTSGRDHYNEQFF. The CDR3 DNA reads TGTGCCAGCAGTGGGCCGACTAGCGGGAGGGATCACTACAATGAGCAGTTCTTC.

DNA for the CDR3: TGTGCCAGCAGCCAACGGACAGGTTCGAACACCGGGGAGCTGTTTTTT. Its protein is CASSQRTGSNTGELFF. V is TRBV14 and J is TRBJ2-2; 7 bases map to TRBD1. This CDR3 region has 16 residues. Germline CDR1 reads SGHDN; CDR2 reads FVKESK. Trimming cost V 2 bases and J 0 bases; bases outside gene matches: 3.

The chain joins TRBV11-2 to TRBJ2-7; perhaps TRBD1 as D (6 bases). The CDR3 length is 14 residues. In germline, CDR1 is SGHAT, CDR2 FQNNGV. The germline V and J ends were trimmed by 4 bases and 5 bases, with 15 bases remaining between them. CDR3 residues: CASSSPRGKHEQYF. In DNA, the CDR3 is TGTGCCAGCAGCTCCCCTAGGGGGAAGCACGAGCAGTACTTC. Full variable domain (missing parts from reference TRBV11-2 and TRBJ2-7): EAGVAQSPRYKIIEKRQSVAFWCNPISGHATLYWYQQILGQGPKLLIQFQNNGVVDDSQLPKDRFSAERLKGVDSTLKIQPAKLEDSAVYLCASSSPRGKHEQYFGPGTRLTVT.

The rearrangement uses TRBV7-9 and TRBJ2-7; 7 positions match TRBD2. The CDR3 consists of 14 residues. Trimming took 5 bases from V and 5 from J; bases not matched to a gene: 9. Germline V lookup: CDR1 SEHNR, CDR2 FQNEAQ (reference sequence). The CDR3, as DNA: TGTGCCAGCAGCGGGGGACTCGCGGGGGACGAGCAGTACTTC. Protein sequence: CASSGGLAGDEQYF.

J is TRBJ1-2 and V is TRBV27; a weak D match, TRBD1 (5 bases). Germline V gene lookup returns CDR1 MNHEY and CDR2 SMNVEV (reference sequence). Deletions cut 3 bases from V and 8 bases from J, with 16 bases between. The CDR3 is 14 residues long. CDR3: CASSFGEFAGGYTF. The CDR3 DNA reads as TGTGCCAGCAGTTTCGGCGAATTTGCAGGGGGCTACACCTTC.

The V gene is TRBV11-3, the J gene TRBJ2-1; 8 positions match TRBD2. CDR3 length: 14 residues. From germline, CDR1 is SGHNT and CDR2 YENEEA. After removal of 0 bases from V and 8 bases from J, the junction contained 3 bases not matched to a gene. CDR3 loop: CASSLDSAGDEQFF. The CDR3 DNA reads as TGTGCCAGCAGCTTAGATTCAGCGGGGGATGAGCAGTTCTTC.

The rearrangement links TRBV30 to TRBJ1-2; D uncertain. Trimming removed 0 bases at V and 4 bases at J, with 21 bases between. Germline V gives CDR1 GTSNPN, CDR2 SVGIG (reference sequence). The CDR3 is made up of 17 amino acids. CDR3 DNA sequence: TGTGCCTGGAGTGTACCCCCAGGTCCTTCGTTCTTCTATGGCTACACCTTC. Amino acid sequence: CAWSVPPGPSFFYGYTF. Based on the CDR3 plus reference TRBV30 and TRBJ1-2, the full variable domain is SQTIHQWPATLVQPVGSPLSLECTVEGTSNPNLYWYRQAAGRGLQLLFYSVGIGQISSEVPQNLSASRPQDRQFILSSKKLLLSDSGFYLCAWSVPPGPSFFYGYTFGSGTRLTVV.

The genes are TRBV5-3 and TRBJ1-2; tentative D call: TRBD1 (5 bases). TRBV5-3 falls under the ORF class, with uncertain function. The CDR3 extends over 13 amino acids. V was cut by 0 bases and J by 3 bases, with 6 bases left in between. The CDR3 is CARSLVGDYGYTF. CDR3 sequence (DNA): TGTGCCAGAAGCTTGGTAGGGGACTATGGCTACACCTTC.

The rearrangement links TRBV11-2 to TRBJ1-2; 10 bases are shared with TRBD1. V lost 8 bases to trimming and J lost 6 bases; unmatched junction nucleotides: 12. This CDR3 is 15 amino acids long. Germline V lookup: CDR1 SGHAT, CDR2 FQNNGV. CDR3 region: CASRVWGQGLDGYTF. CDR3 bases: TGTGCCAGCCGCGTCTGGGGACAGGGGCTCGATGGCTACACCTTC.

The V call is TRBV19, the J call TRBJ2-2; D perhaps matches TRBD1 (6 bases). CDR3 length: 14 residues. The V gene's germline CDR1 is LNHDA and CDR2 SQIVND (reference sequence). V gave up 10 bases and J gave up 0 bases, with 12 bases separating them. The CDR3 region is CANTGRANTGELFF. CDR3 coding DNA: TGTGCCAACACAGGGCGGGCGAACACCGGGGAGCTGTTTTTT. The whole variable domain, filled in from reference TRBV19 and TRBJ2-2, reads DGGITQSPKYLFRKEGQNVTLSCEQNLNHDAMYWYRQDPGQGLRLIYYSQIVNDFQKGDIAEGYSVSREKKESFPLTVTSAQKNPTAFYLCANTGRANTGELFFGEGSRLTVL.

With regard to this clone: The junction departs from germline at one end; a sequencing error may be responsible. This chain uses TRBV5-8 with TRBJ2-1, with no clear D. The germline V gene has CDR1 SGHTS and CDR2 YDEGEE. The CDR3 is 11 residues long. The CDR3 region has the DNA TGTGCCAGCAGCCTCTTTAAGCTAGAAGTCTTC. Translated: CASSLFKLEVF.

The chain combines TRBV10-3 with TRBJ1-3; D remains unclear. V lost 2 bases, J lost 0 bases, and 14 bases lay in between. There are 17 residues in the CDR3. Germline CDR1 is ENHRY and CDR2 is SYGVKD. Written as DNA, the CDR3 is TGTGCCATCAGTGAGACGGAACCGGGATACTCTGGAAACACCATATATTTT. It translates to CAISETEPGYSGNTIYF.

This chain links TRBV27 with TRBJ2-1, with 8 bases fitting TRBD1. The junction had 5 bases not matched to a gene; V was cut back by 5 bases and J by 5 bases. This CDR3 has 14 residues. Germline V gives CDR1 MNHEY, CDR2 SMNVEV (reference sequence). As DNA, the CDR3 is TGTGCCAGCAGTCACCGGGACAGGAACAATGAGCAGTTCTTC. Its protein product is CASSHRDRNNEQFF.

This chain links TRBV28 with TRBJ1-2; 8 nucleotides line up with TRBD1. The CDR3 consists of 16 residues. V was clipped by 1 base and J by 8 bases; unmatched bases: 12. Germline V gives CDR1 MDHEN, CDR2 SYDVKM. The CDR3 loop is CASSLSQDRGFAGYTF. CDR3 bases: TGTGCCAGCAGTTTATCCCAAGACAGGGGTTTCGCGGGCTACACCTTC.

This clone was detected once. CDR3 in amino acids: CASSLNPLQGHEQFF. CDR3 in DNA: TGTGCCAGCAGCCTCAACCCGCTCCAGGGTCATGAGCAGTTCTTC. The J gene is TRBJ2-1, the V gene TRBV11-3, with a weak D call TRBD1 (5 bases). Trimming removed 5 bases from V and 8 bases from J, with 19 bases in between. The CDR3 loop spans 15 amino acids. Germline loops: CDR1 SGHNT, CDR2 YENEEA.